These 21 T cell receptor beta chains came from one sample sequenced in a study of beta chain features in type 1 diabetes. The study reverse transcribed the entire isolated RNA, so it sequenced expressed TCRB transcripts. Sequencing was performed with immunoSEQ multiplex PCR; in TCRdb, only in-frame clones are kept and a portion is missing. The profile shows about 620,000 clones, roughly 16% of them singletons. Sequenced sample: naive CD4+ T cells from blood. These receptor sequences come from a man between 18 and 35 years old in good health.

The chain links TRBV27 to TRBJ2-2; D is ambiguous. CDR1 is MNHEY and CDR2 is SMNVEV in the germline V gene (reference sequence). V gave up 8 bases and J gave up 5 bases, with 18 bases separating them. This CDR3 is built from 15 residues. The CDR3 loop reads CASGFVWSGTGELFF. CDR3 nucleotides: TGTGCCAGCGGGTTTGTGTGGAGTGGTACCGGGGAGCTGTTTTTT.

This clone has more than one count but fewer than ten. The chain uses TRBV7-2 and TRBJ1-3; no firm D call. The CDR3 covers 16 residues. CDR1 is SGHTA, CDR2 FQGNSA, per germline. V lost 3 bases and J lost 0, with 12 bases in between. The CDR3 nucleotides are TGTGCCAGCAGCTTCCGAGACCGGAGCTCTGGAAACACCATATATTTT. It is translated as CASSFRDRSSGNTIYF.

This clone was counted between two and nine times. At the DNA level, this CDR3 is encoded by other sequences in the same sample as well. This rearrangement joins TRBV7-9 to TRBJ1-3, with D unclear. V gave up 0 bases and J gave up 4 bases, with 4 bases separating them. Germline CDR1 is SEHNR and CDR2 is FQNEAQ (reference sequence). This CDR3 contains 13 residues. The CDR3 DNA is TGTGCCAGCAGCTTAGCCGGCGGAAACACCATATATTTT. Translated: CASSLAGGNTIYF.

This clone was counted a few times. The genes are TRBV28 and TRBJ1-5; D may be TRBD1 (6 bases). V lost 6 bases and J 0 bases, leaving 12 bases between the germline ends. Germline CDR1 and CDR2: MDHEN and SYDVKM. This CDR3 is built from 15 residues. CDR3 in DNA: TGTGCCAGCAGACCCTGGACAGTTAGCAATCAGCCCCAGCATTTT. Translated: CASRPWTVSNQPQHF. The full variable domain, in which reference TRBV28 and TRBJ1-5 provide the parts outside the CDR3, is DVKVTQSSRYLVKRTGEKVFLECVQDMDHENMFWYRQDPGLGLRLIYFSYDVKMKEKGDIPEGYSVSREKKERFSLILESASTNQTSMYLCASRPWTVSNQPQHFGDGTRLSIL.

The genes are TRBV9 and TRBJ2-3; a weak D match, TRBD1 (5 bases). The CDR3 length is 14 residues. CDR1 and CDR2 from the germline V gene are SGDLS and YYNGEE. Deletions cut 3 bases from V and 0 bases from J, with 8 bases between. CDR3 residues: CASSEGYSTDTQYF. The DNA of the CDR3 is TGTGCCAGCAGCGAGGGGTACAGCACAGATACGCAGTATTTT.

In this sample, this clone turned up once. The chain couples TRBV18 to TRBJ2-7; no clear D. CDR1 and CDR2 from the germline V gene are KGHSH and LQKENI. The CDR3 sequence is 13 residues long. V lost 3 bases and J 3 bases, leaving 9 bases between the germline ends. CDR3 DNA sequence: TGTGCCAGCTCACCGGGGAACAGCTACGAGCAGTACTTC. Its translation: CASSPGNSYEQYF.

The chain carries TRBV5-1 and TRBJ2-6, with D possibly TRBD1 on 5 matching bases. Germline CDR1 SGHRS, CDR2 YFSETQ. This CDR3 spans 16 amino acids. The germline V and J ends were trimmed by 0 bases and 4 bases, with 11 bases remaining between them. CDR3 in DNA: TGCGCCAGCAGCTTGGGAACTGGGGCCGGGGCCAACGTCCTGACTTTC. Amino acids: CASSLGTGAGANVLTF.

This clone was picked up a small number of times. The CDR3 DNA sequence: TGTGCCAGCAGCCGGACAGGGACGGCGAAGACCCAGTACTTC. This encodes CASSRTGTAKTQYF. The genes are TRBV7-2 and TRBJ2-5; TRBD1 matches 8 bases. With 5 bases clipped from V and 6 bases from J, the junction kept 8 bases outside the gene matches. This CDR3 has 14 residues. Germline-derived CDR1 and CDR2 are SGHTA and FQGNSA.

In this sample, this clone turned up a few times. V and J are TRBV30 and TRBJ2-2; D uncertain. The CDR3 totals 13 residues. The V and J ends lost 3 bases and 4 bases respectively, with 9 bases between them. Germline CDR1 and CDR2: GTSNPN and SVGIG (reference sequence). CDR3 DNA sequence: TGTGCCTGGAGCGGCGACGCCACCGGGGAGCTGTTTTTT. This gives the protein CAWSGDATGELFF.

This rearrangement joins TRBV9 to TRBJ2-3, with a weak D call TRBD2 (6 bases). V gave up 2 bases and J gave up 0 bases, with 13 bases separating them. Germline CDR1 is SGDLS and CDR2 is YYNGEE. The length of the CDR3 is 16 residues. The CDR3 sequence is CASSVDGRDSTDTQYF. The CDR3 DNA reads as TGTGCCAGCAGCGTTGATGGGCGGGATAGCACAGATACGCAGTATTTT.

V is TRBV7-9 and J is TRBJ1-1, with TRBD1 as a possible D gene (6 bases). The CDR3 sequence is 16 residues long. The V gene's germline CDR1 is SEHNR and CDR2 FQNEAQ (reference sequence). Trimming took off 1 base at V and 4 bases at J, with 16 bases between the two ends. The CDR3 DNA reads TGTGCCAGCAGCTTAGATTTGGGGGGCGCCTTCACTGAAGCTTTCTTT. Encoded protein: CASSLDLGGAFTEAFF. Full variable domain (outside the CDR3, taken from reference TRBV7-9 and TRBJ1-1): DTGVSQNPRHKITKRGQNVTFRCDPISEHNRLYWYRQTLGQGPEFLTYFQNEAQLEKSRLLSDRFSAERPKGSFSTLEIQRTEQGDSAMYLCASSLDLGGAFTEAFFGQGTRLTVV.

The chain is built from TRBV4-2 and TRBJ2-7, with a tentative D call TRBD2 (6 bases). Germline lookup yields CDR1 LGHNA and CDR2 YNFKEQ. The V gene lost 3 bases and the J gene lost 5 bases, with 17 bases spanning the gap. The CDR3 contains 15 residues. In nucleotides, the CDR3 is TGTGCCAGCAGCCAGGGTTGGGGGGAGCTGGACGAGCAGTACTTC. Protein product: CASSQGWGELDEQYF.

This clone was counted only a few times. The J gene is TRBJ2-1, the V gene TRBV19; TRBD2 is a possible D gene (6 bases). The V and J ends lost 6 bases and 1 base respectively, with 13 bases between them. CDR3 length: 15 amino acids. Germline V gene lookup returns CDR1 LNHDA and CDR2 SQIVND (reference sequence). The CDR3 DNA reads as TGTGCCAGTAGAACACCAGGGACTTCCTACAATGAGCAGTTCTTC. Translated, it gives CASRTPGTSYNEQFF.

This clone occurred a few times. This chain joins TRBV28 and TRBJ2-7; D is perhaps TRBD2 (6 bases). The CDR3 totals 17 residues. Trimming shortened V by 1 base and J by 0 bases, and 16 bases separated the two germline ends. Germline V gives CDR1 MDHEN, CDR2 SYDVKM. Written as DNA, the CDR3 is TGTGCCAGCAGTTTATCATCGCAAACGCGGGGCTCCTACGAGCAGTACTTC. Translated: CASSLSSQTRGSYEQYF.

The J gene is TRBJ2-3, the V gene TRBV5-1, with TRBD1 matching 11 bases. From germline, CDR1 is SGHRS and CDR2 YFSETQ. The CDR3 totals 15 residues. V trimming: 7 bases; J trimming: 2 bases; junction bases outside the gene matches: 6. The CDR3 is CASSGQGAFTDTQYF. The DNA for the CDR3 is TGCGCCAGCTCCGGACAGGGGGCATTCACAGATACGCAGTATTTT.

The V call is TRBV11-2, the J call TRBJ2-7, with 7 bases that match TRBD2. V lost 6 bases to trimming and J lost 1 base; unmatched junction nucleotides: 12. Germline CDR1 and CDR2: SGHAT and FQNNGV. CDR3 length equals 16 residues. In nucleotides, the CDR3 is TGTGCCAGCAGGCATCGGTACGGGGGGACTTCCTACGAGCAGTACTTC. This encodes CASRHRYGGTSYEQYF. Using reference TRBV11-2 and TRBJ2-7 for the parts outside the CDR3, the full variable domain is EAGVAQSPRYKIIEKRQSVAFWCNPISGHATLYWYQQILGQGPKLLIQFQNNGVVDDSQLPKDRFSAERLKGVDSTLKIQPAKLEDSAVYLCASRHRYGGTSYEQYFGPGTRLTVT.

The V gene is TRBV5-1, the J gene TRBJ2-7; 8 bases match TRBD1. The J segment lost 6 bases and the V segment lost 0 bases, leaving 5 bases of the junction unmatched. Germline CDR1 is SGHRS and CDR2 is YFSETQ. The CDR3 is 14 residues long. The chain's CDR3 is CASSLAAGGFEQYF. The CDR3 bases are TGCGCCAGCAGCTTGGCGGCAGGGGGCTTCGAGCAGTACTTC. The full variable domain, its missing parts supplied by reference TRBV5-1 and TRBJ2-7, is KAGVTQTPRYLIKTRGQQVTLSCSPISGHRSVSWYQQTPGQGLQFLFEYFSETQRNKGNFPGRFSGRQFSNSRSEMNVSTLELGDSALYLCASSLAAGGFEQYFGPGTRLTVT.

V usage is TRBV5-1 and J usage is TRBJ2-7; a possible D gene is TRBD1 (6 bases). Trimming removed 0 bases at V and 1 base at J, with 14 bases between. Germline CDR1 and CDR2: SGHRS and YFSETQ. The length of the CDR3 is 16 residues. In DNA form, the CDR3 reads TGCGCCAGCAGCTTGGCCGGGAACAGGGCGTCCTACGAGCAGTACTTC. It yields the protein CASSLAGNRASYEQYF.

The chain has TRBV6-1 and TRBJ1-5; no definite D call. Looked up from germline, CDR1 is MNHNS and CDR2 is SASEGT. The CDR3 totals 13 residues. V lost 5 bases, J lost 2 bases, and 7 bases lay in between. In DNA form, the CDR3 reads TGTGCCAGCAGTCTTAGGGGCAATCAGCCCCAGCATTTT. This encodes CASSLRGNQPQHF.

This clone turned up a few times. This CDR3 is CASSLVGTGNQPQHF. Written as DNA, the CDR3 is TGTGCCAGCAGCTTGGTTGGGACTGGCAATCAGCCCCAGCATTTT. This chain connects TRBV5-6 to TRBJ1-5; D is possibly TRBD1 (5 bases). Germline V gene sequence: CDR1 SGHDT, CDR2 YYEEEE. This CDR3 region has 15 residues. Trimming took 0 bases from V and 2 from J, leaving 9 bases between them.

This clone was found a few times. This specimen includes other DNA sequences encoding the same CDR3. The chain links TRBV5-4 to TRBJ2-6; D uncertain. This CDR3 comprises 16 residues. Trimming cost V 0 bases and J 0 bases, with 7 bases left between them. Germline V CDR1 and CDR2: SGHNT, YYREEE (reference sequence). DNA of the CDR3: TGTGCCAGCAGCTTGGCCTGGGGCTCTGGGGCCAACGTCCTGACTTTC. As protein: CASSLAWGSGANVLTF.